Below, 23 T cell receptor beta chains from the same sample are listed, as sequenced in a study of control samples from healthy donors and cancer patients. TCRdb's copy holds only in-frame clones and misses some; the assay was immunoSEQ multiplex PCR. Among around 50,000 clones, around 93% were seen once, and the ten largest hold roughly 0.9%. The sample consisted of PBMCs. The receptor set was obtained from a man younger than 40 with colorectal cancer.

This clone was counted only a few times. Written as DNA, the CDR3 is TGTGCCACCAGCTACCCAGTACGCGGGGATAACACCGGGGAGCTGTTTTTT. Its translation: CATSYPVRGDNTGELFF. V and J are TRBV24-1 and TRBJ2-2, with a weak D call TRBD2 (6 bases). The V gene lost 7 bases and the J gene lost 2 bases, with 19 bases spanning the gap. The CDR3 runs 17 residues. In germline, CDR1 is KGHDR, CDR2 SFDVKD.

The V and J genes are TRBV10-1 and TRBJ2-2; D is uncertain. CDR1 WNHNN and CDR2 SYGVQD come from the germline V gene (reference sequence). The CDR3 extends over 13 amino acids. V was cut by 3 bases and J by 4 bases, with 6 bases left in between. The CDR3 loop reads CASSDRSTGELFF. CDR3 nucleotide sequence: TGCGCCAGCAGTGACAGGTCCACCGGGGAGCTGTTTTTT.

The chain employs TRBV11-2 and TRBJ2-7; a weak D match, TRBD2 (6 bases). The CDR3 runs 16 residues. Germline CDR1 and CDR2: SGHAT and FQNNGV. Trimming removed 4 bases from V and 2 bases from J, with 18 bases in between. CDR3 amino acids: CASSSLPPGGPYEQYV. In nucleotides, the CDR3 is TGTGCCAGCAGCTCCTTACCCCCCGGGGGACCCTACGAGCAGTACGTC.

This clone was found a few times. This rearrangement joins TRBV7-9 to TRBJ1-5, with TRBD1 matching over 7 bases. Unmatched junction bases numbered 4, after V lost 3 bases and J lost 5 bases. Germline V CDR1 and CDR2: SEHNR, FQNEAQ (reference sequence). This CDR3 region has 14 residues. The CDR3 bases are TGTGCCAGCAGCTTGGAGGGACAGTATCAGCCCCAGCATTTT. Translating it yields CASSLEGQYQPQHF.

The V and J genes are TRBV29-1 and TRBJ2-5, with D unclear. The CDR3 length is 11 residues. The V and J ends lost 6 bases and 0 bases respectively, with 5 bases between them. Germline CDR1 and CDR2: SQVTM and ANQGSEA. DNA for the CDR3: TGCAGCGTCCAGAACCAAGAGACCCAGTACTTC. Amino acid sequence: CSVQNQETQYF.

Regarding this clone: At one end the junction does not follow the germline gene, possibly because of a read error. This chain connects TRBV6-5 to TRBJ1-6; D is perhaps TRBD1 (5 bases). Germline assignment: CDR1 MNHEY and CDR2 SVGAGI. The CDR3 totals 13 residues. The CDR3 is CASSPSTTVLGPF. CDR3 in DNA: TGTGCCAGCAGTCCTAGCACGACAGTTCTTGGACCATTC.

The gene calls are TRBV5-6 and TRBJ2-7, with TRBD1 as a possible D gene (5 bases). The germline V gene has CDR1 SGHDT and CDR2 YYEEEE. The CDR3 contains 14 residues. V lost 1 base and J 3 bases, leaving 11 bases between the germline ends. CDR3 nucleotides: TGTGCCAGCAGCTTGCCAGGGCTTCTCTACGAGCAGTACTTC. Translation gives CASSLPGLLYEQYF.

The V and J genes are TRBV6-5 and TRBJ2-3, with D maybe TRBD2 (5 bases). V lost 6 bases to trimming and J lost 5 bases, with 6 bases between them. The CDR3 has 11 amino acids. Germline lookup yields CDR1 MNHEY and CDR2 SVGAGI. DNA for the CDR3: TGTGCCAGCAGGGGGAGAGATACGCAGTATTTT. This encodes CASRGRDTQYF.

The chain's CDR3 is CASSLAGTGYNEQFF. CDR3 nucleotides: TGCGCCAGCAGCTTGGCCGGGACAGGATACAATGAGCAGTTCTTC. The chain recombines TRBV5-1 with TRBJ2-1, with 8 bases lining up with TRBD1. This CDR3 has 15 amino acids. CDR1 and CDR2 from the germline V gene are SGHRS and YFSETQ. Trimming cost V 0 bases and J 4 bases; bases outside gene matches: 3.

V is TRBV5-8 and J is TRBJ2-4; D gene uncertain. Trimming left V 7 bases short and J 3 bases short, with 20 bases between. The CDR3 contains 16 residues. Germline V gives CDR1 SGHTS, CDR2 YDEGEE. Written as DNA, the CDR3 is TGTGCCAGCCAACCGTCTCTGTACGACGGCAAAAACATTCAGTACTTC. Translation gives CASQPSLYDGKNIQYF.

CDR3 sequence: CASSLAPKWGYTF. CDR3 nucleotide sequence: TGTGCCAGCAGCTTGGCCCCCAAATGGGGCTACACCTTC. The V and J genes are TRBV5-4 and TRBJ1-2; no definite D call. The CDR3 runs 13 residues. Germline assignment: CDR1 SGHNT and CDR2 YYREEE (reference sequence). V shed 0 bases and J shed 8 bases, with 11 bases lying between them.

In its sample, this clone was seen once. CDR3: CASSRRRGLEEDYGYTF. For the CDR3, the DNA is TGCGCCAGCAGCCGGCGAAGGGGGCTCGAGGAGGACTATGGCTACACCTTC. The chain combines TRBV4-3 with TRBJ1-2, with 7 bases identical to TRBD1. The CDR3 has 17 residues. V dropped 4 bases and J dropped 3; count of bases not matched to a gene: 14. Germline-derived CDR1 and CDR2 are LGHNA and YSLEER.

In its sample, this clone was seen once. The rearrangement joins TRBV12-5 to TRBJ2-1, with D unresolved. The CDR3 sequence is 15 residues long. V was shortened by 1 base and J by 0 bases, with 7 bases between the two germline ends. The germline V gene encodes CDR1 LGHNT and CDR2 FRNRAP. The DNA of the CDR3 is TGTGCTAGTGGTTTGGACAGAAGCTCCTACAATGAGCAGTTCTTC. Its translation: CASGLDRSSYNEQFF.

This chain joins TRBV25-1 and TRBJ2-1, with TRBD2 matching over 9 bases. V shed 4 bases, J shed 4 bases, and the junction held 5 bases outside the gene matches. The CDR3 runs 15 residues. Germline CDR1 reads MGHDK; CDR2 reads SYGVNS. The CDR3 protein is CASSASGGPYNEQFF. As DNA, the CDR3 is TGTGCCAGCAGTGCAAGCGGGGGGCCTTACAATGAGCAGTTCTTC.

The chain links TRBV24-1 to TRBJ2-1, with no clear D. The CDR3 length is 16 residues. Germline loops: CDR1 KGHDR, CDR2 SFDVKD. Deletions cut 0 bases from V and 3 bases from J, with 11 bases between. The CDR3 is CATSDLKSGDYNEQFF. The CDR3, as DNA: TGTGCCACCAGTGATTTGAAGTCAGGTGACTACAATGAGCAGTTCTTC.

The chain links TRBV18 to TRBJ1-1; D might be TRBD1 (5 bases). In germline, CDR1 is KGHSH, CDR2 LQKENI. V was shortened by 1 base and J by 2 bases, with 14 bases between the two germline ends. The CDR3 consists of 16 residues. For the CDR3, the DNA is TGTGCCAGCTCACCACAAGTGCCAGGGAGAAACACTGAAGCTTTCTTT. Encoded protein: CASSPQVPGRNTEAFF.

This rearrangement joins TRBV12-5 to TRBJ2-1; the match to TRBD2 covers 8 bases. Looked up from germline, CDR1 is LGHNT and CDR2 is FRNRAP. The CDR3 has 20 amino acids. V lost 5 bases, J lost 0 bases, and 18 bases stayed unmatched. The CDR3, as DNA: TGTGCTAGTGGTCCGACCCCACGGAGCGGGGGTCGAAGCTCCTACAATGAGCAGTTCTTC. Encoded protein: CASGPTPRSGGRSSYNEQFF.

CDR3 amino acids: CASAKPTGNSYEQYF. CDR3 sequence (DNA): TGCGCCAGCGCGAAACCGACAGGCAACTCCTACGAGCAGTACTTC. The chain carries TRBV5-1 and TRBJ2-7, with a tentative D call TRBD1 (6 bases). V was cut by 7 bases and J by 0 bases, with 17 bases left in between. The V gene's germline CDR1 is SGHRS and CDR2 YFSETQ. The CDR3 is 15 residues long.

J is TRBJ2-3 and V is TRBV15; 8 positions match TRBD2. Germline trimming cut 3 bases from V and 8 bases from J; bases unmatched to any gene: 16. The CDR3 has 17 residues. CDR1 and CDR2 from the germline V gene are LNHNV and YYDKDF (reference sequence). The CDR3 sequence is CATSRGGTRERFRTQYF. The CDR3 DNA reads TGTGCCACCAGCAGGGGGGGGACTAGAGAAAGGTTTCGTACGCAGTATTTT.

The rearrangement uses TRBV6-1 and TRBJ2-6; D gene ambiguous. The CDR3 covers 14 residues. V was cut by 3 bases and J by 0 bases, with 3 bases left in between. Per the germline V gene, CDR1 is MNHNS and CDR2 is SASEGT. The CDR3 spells CASSDNSGANVLTF. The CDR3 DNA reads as TGTGCCAGCAGTGACAACTCTGGGGCCAACGTCCTGACTTTC.

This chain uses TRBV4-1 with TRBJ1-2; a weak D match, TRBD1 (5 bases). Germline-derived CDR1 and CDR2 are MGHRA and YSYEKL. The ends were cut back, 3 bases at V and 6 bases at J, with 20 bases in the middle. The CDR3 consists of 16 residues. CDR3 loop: CASSQQRTIFRDGYTF. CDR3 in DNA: TGCGCCAGCAGCCAGCAGAGGACAATATTTAGGGATGGCTACACCTTC.

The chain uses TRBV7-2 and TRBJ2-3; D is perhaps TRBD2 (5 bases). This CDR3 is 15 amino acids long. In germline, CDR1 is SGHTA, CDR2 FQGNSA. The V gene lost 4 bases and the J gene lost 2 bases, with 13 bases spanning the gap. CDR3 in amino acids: CASSYAGPNTDTQYF. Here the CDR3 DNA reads TGTGCCAGCAGCTACGCGGGCCCTAACACAGATACGCAGTATTTT.

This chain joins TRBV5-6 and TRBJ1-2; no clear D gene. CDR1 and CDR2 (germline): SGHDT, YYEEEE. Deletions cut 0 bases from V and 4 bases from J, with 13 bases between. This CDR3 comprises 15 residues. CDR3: CASSLGTAPPYGYTF. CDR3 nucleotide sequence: TGTGCCAGCAGCTTGGGTACAGCCCCCCCCTATGGCTACACCTTC.